A selection of T cell receptor beta chains follows, all from one sample in a study of Ad26.COV2.S vaccination and SARS-CoV-2 variants. Method: immunoSEQ multiplex PCR; TCRdb's copy keeps in-frame clones and lacks some. The top ten hold almost 7.5% of the sample, which has 380,000 or so clones, roughly 85% seen once. The material was peripheral blood, obtained in a trial of Ad26.COV2.S vaccine versus placebo. Source of these receptors: a person aged 18 to 59 who received the Ad26.COV2.S COVID-19 vaccine or a placebo. Both conserved end residues are part of each CDR3. Each record gives: D gene, V gene, clone size, J gene, CDR3 DNA, CDR3 protein. D genes are given only for firm matches. Rows give clone size only sometimes, using once, few, many, or a class for an expanded clone.

D: .; V: TRBV10-3; size: .; J: TRBJ2-3; DNA: TGTGCCATCAGTAGGCGGGGCTCGGGGGTAGATACGCAGTATTTT; CDR3: CAISRRGSGVDTQYF
D: TRBD1; V: TRBV4-3; size: .; J: TRBJ1-2; DNA: TGCGCCAGCAGCCAGGGGGGGGGACAGGGGGCCCCCTATGGCTACACCTTC; CDR3: CASSQGGGQGAPYGYTF
D: TRBD2; V: TRBV15; size: .; J: TRBJ2-5; DNA: TGTGCCACCAGCAGCCCCACCGCCGCACTAGCGGGAAAAGGGGAGACCCAGTACTTC; CDR3: CATSSPTAALAGKGETQYF
D: .; V: TRBV25-1; size: .; J: TRBJ1-1; DNA: TGTGCCAGCAGTGATCCGGGAACCGGAGGTACTGAAGCTTTCTTT; CDR3: CASSDPGTGGTEAFF
D: .; V: TRBV4-1; size: .; J: TRBJ1-5; DNA: TGCGCCAGCAGCTTTCGTTTAACAGGGATAGGGGATCAGCCCCAGCATTTT; CDR3: CASSFRLTGIGDQPQHF
D: .; V: TRBV24-1; size: .; J: TRBJ2-7; DNA: TGTGCCACCAGTGAGAGCCACTCCTACGAGCAGTACTTC; CDR3: CATSESHSYEQYF
D: .; V: TRBV4-1; size: .; J: TRBJ2-2; DNA: TGCGCCAGCAGCCAAGCTTTCCCCGGGCCAACGAACACCGGGGAGCTGTTTTTT; CDR3: CASSQAFPGPTNTGELFF
D: .; V: TRBV7-9; size: .; J: TRBJ1-3; DNA: TGTGCCAGCATGGAGGACGCCTCTGGAAACACCATATATTTT; CDR3: CASMEDASGNTIYF
D: TRBD1; V: TRBV5-1; size: .; J: TRBJ2-5; DNA: TGCGCCAGCAGCTTCCGGGACAGAGAAGAGACCCAGTACTTC; CDR3: CASSFRDREETQYF
D: TRBD2; V: TRBV5-4; size: .; J: TRBJ2-7; DNA: TGTGCCAGCAGCCCAGCGGGACTAGCCCTGGGGGGCGAGCAGTACTTC; CDR3: CASSPAGLALGGEQYF
D: .; V: TRBV2; size: .; J: TRBJ1-5; DNA: TGTGCCAGCAGTGCCTGGACATCCAATCAGCCCCAGCATTTT; CDR3: CASSAWTSNQPQHF
D: TRBD1; V: TRBV7-9; size: .; J: TRBJ1-2; DNA: TGTGCCAGCAGCTTACACAGGGGGCAGGTTGGCTACACCTTC; CDR3: CASSLHRGQVGYTF
D: .; V: TRBV9; size: .; J: TRBJ1-5; DNA: TGTGCCAGCAGCGTAGGACAGCTCAATCAGCCCCAGCATTTT; CDR3: CASSVGQLNQPQHF
D: TRBD1; V: TRBV11-2; size: .; J: TRBJ2-7; DNA: TGTGCCAGCAGCTTTCAGGGGGCCAACGAGCAGTACTTC; CDR3: CASSFQGANEQYF
D: .; V: TRBV4-2; size: .; J: TRBJ2-7; DNA: TGTGCCAGCAGCCAAGAGGGGGACTTCTCCTACGAGCAGTACTTC; CDR3: CASSQEGDFSYEQYF
D: TRBD2; V: TRBV6-5; size: few; J: TRBJ2-7; DNA: TGTGCCAGCAGTCTGCTAGCGGGAGAAAGCGAGCAGTACTTC; CDR3: CASSLLAGESEQYF
D: TRBD2; V: TRBV28; size: .; J: TRBJ2-7; DNA: TGTGCCAGCAGATGGGGAGGGGCCCGCCCGGGGACGTCATACGAGCAGTACTTC; CDR3: CASRWGGARPGTSYEQYF
D: .; V: TRBV11-2; size: .; J: TRBJ2-7; DNA: TGTGCCAGCAGCTTCCCGGGATCGCACTACGAGCAGTACTTC; CDR3: CASSFPGSHYEQYF
D: .; V: TRBV19; size: few; J: TRBJ1-1; DNA: TGTGCCAGTAGTAGTGGGTTCACTGAAGCTTTCTTT; CDR3: CASSSGFTEAFF
D: .; V: TRBV11-1; size: once; J: TRBJ1-1; DNA: TGTGCCAGCAGCCTCTCGCCGGGACTTGAAGCTTTCTTT; CDR3: CASSLSPGLEAFF
D: TRBD1; V: TRBV19; size: .; J: TRBJ1-2; DNA: TGTGCCAGTAGTATAGTTCGGGACAGGGGTGGCTACACCTTC; CDR3: CASSIVRDRGGYTF
D: .; V: TRBV10-3; size: .; J: TRBJ1-1; DNA: TGTGCCATCAGTGAGTCCGGGGGAGTGAGCACTGAAGCTTTCTTT; CDR3: CAISESGGVSTEAFF
D: .; V: TRBV5-1; size: .; J: TRBJ2-1; DNA: TGCGCCAGCAGCGCAACGGCGTCGGTAGATGAGCAGTTCTTC; CDR3: CASSATASVDEQFF
D: .; V: TRBV18; size: .; J: TRBJ2-7; DNA: TGTGCCAGCTCCCCTCCTGGGAGTCACGAGCAGTACTTC; CDR3: CASSPPGSHEQYF
D: TRBD1; V: TRBV5-4; size: .; J: TRBJ1-4; DNA: TGTGCCAGCAGCTTGGCGGGACAGTTTAATGAAAAACTGTTTTTT; CDR3: CASSLAGQFNEKLFF
D: .; V: TRBV30; size: .; J: TRBJ1-4; DNA: TGTGCCTGGAGCCGTAACAGGGTCGGCGAAAAACTGTTTTTT; CDR3: CAWSRNRVGEKLFF
D: TRBD1; V: TRBV9; size: .; J: TRBJ1-6; DNA: TGTGCCAGCAGCCCTCGACAGGGGGGATATAATTCACCCCTCCACTTT; CDR3: CASSPRQGGYNSPLHF
D: .; V: TRBV27; size: .; J: TRBJ1-1; DNA: TGTGCCAGCCGGAGGGGGAGGGACACTGAAGCTTTCTTT; CDR3: CASRRGRDTEAFF
D: .; V: TRBV27; size: .; J: TRBJ2-5; DNA: TGTGCCAGCAGTTTATTGGGTACTCAAGAGACCCAGTACTTC; CDR3: CASSLLGTQETQYF
D: .; V: TRBV2; size: .; J: TRBJ1-4; DNA: TGTGCCAGCACGCGGGACGGAGGTGAAAAACTGTTTTTT; CDR3: CASTRDGGEKLFF
D: .; V: TRBV4-3; size: .; J: TRBJ1-5; DNA: TGCGCCAGCAGCCAAGATGGGGGCGACCAGCCCCAGCATTTT; CDR3: CASSQDGGDQPQHF
D: .; V: TRBV3-1/TRBV3-2; size: .; J: TRBJ1-1; DNA: TGTGCTAGCAGCCAAGGGCACCGATCGACTGAAGCTTTCTTT; CDR3: CASSQGHRSTEAFF
D: TRBD1; V: TRBV20-1; size: few; J: TRBJ1-5; DNA: TGCAGTGCTAGTTGGACAGGGCCTCTTTCCAATCAGCCCCAGCATTTT; CDR3: CSASWTGPLSNQPQHF
D: TRBD1; V: TRBV9; size: .; J: TRBJ1-1; DNA: TGTGCCAGCAGCGTGGGCAGGGGGCGAGGTACTGAAGCTTTCTTT; CDR3: CASSVGRGRGTEAFF
D: .; V: TRBV29-1; size: .; J: TRBJ1-2; DNA: TGCAGCGCGAGACTTTCGTACTATGGCTACACCTTC; CDR3: CSARLSYYGYTF
D: .; V: TRBV7-6; size: .; J: TRBJ1-2; DNA: TGTGCCAGCAGCCCTGACGGATATGGCTACACCTTC; CDR3: CASSPDGYGYTF
D: TRBD2; V: TRBV11-3; size: .; J: TRBJ2-7; DNA: TGTGCCAGCAGCCCTGACTTTACCCGAGCGGGAGTGGGGTTCGAGCAGTACTTC; CDR3: CASSPDFTRAGVGFEQYF
D: TRBD1; V: TRBV19; size: few; J: TRBJ1-1; DNA: TGTGCCAGTAGTACTACAGGGGGCCGAGCTGAAGCTTTCTTT; CDR3: CASSTTGGRAEAFF
D: .; V: TRBV6-4; size: .; J: TRBJ2-7; DNA: TGTGCTAAGGGTCCCGCCGCCCACGAGCAGTACTTC; CDR3: CAKGPAAHEQYF
D: .; V: TRBV30; size: .; J: TRBJ1-5; DNA: TGTGCCGTTGGCATTGGTTTTAATCAGCCCCAGCATTTT; CDR3: CAVGIGFNQPQHF
D: .; V: TRBV27; size: .; J: TRBJ1-2; DNA: TGTGCCAGCAGTCCCTCGGACAGACCCCGCTATGGCTACACCTTC; CDR3: CASSPSDRPRYGYTF
D: .; V: TRBV5-4; size: .; J: TRBJ1-2; DNA: TGTGCCAGCAGCTTGTCGACCACGCTCGGCTACACCTTC; CDR3: CASSLSTTLGYTF
D: TRBD1; V: TRBV4-3; size: once; J: TRBJ1-1; DNA: TGCGCCAGCAGCCTCCAGGGGGACACTGAAGCTTTCTTT; CDR3: CASSLQGDTEAFF
D: TRBD1; V: TRBV10-3; size: .; J: TRBJ2-3; DNA: TGTGCCATCAGTGAGTGGGACAGGGGGCTTGGCACAGATACGCAGTATTTT; CDR3: CAISEWDRGLGTDTQYF
D: .; V: TRBV9; size: .; J: TRBJ1-2; DNA: TGTGCCAGCAGCGAAGTGAAACGAGATGGCTACACCTTC; CDR3: CASSEVKRDGYTF
D: .; V: TRBV6-5; size: .; J: TRBJ2-3; DNA: TGTGCCAGCAGTTCCCGGGGCACAGATACGCAGTATTTT; CDR3: CASSSRGTDTQYF
D: TRBD2; V: TRBV6-5; size: .; J: TRBJ2-3; DNA: TGTGCCAGCAGTTCTACGGCGGGGGGCCCAGATACGCAGTATTTT; CDR3: CASSSTAGGPDTQYF
D: .; V: TRBV4-1; size: .; J: TRBJ1-2; DNA: TGCGCCAGCAGCCAAGACTCACAAGTCTATGGCTACACCTTC; CDR3: CASSQDSQVYGYTF
D: TRBD2; V: TRBV11-1; size: .; J: TRBJ2-3; DNA: TGTGCCAGCAGCTTACGAGGGAGGGCCCGAGATACGCAGTATTTT; CDR3: CASSLRGRARDTQYF
D: .; V: TRBV7-9; size: .; J: TRBJ1-2; DNA: TGTGCCAGCAGCCCCATTCGGGGAACAGGCTACACCTTC; CDR3: CASSPIRGTGYTF
D: .; V: TRBV5-1; size: .; J: TRBJ1-1; DNA: TGCGCCAGCAGCCGGACAACGAACACTGAAGCTTTCTTT; CDR3: CASSRTTNTEAFF
D: .; V: TRBV24-1; size: .; J: TRBJ2-7; DNA: TGTGCCACCAGTGATTTCGCGGGAAGGTGTTACTTC; CDR3: CATSDFAGRCYF
D: .; V: TRBV7-2; size: .; J: TRBJ1-5; DNA: TGTGCCAGCAGCTTAGCGATCGCCCGTGATAGCAATCAGCCCCAGCATTTT; CDR3: CASSLAIARDSNQPQHF
D: .; V: TRBV5-1; size: .; J: TRBJ1-4; DNA: TGCGCCAGCAGTTCCCAGGGTGCAACTAATGAAAAACTGTTTTTT; CDR3: CASSSQGATNEKLFF
D: .; V: TRBV11-1; size: .; J: TRBJ1-1; DNA: TGTGCCAGCAGCCGACAGCTTAACACTGAAGCTTTCTTT; CDR3: CASSRQLNTEAFF
D: .; V: TRBV11-3; size: .; J: TRBJ2-7; DNA: TGTGCCAGCAGCTCCCTGGACAGTCCCGGGAGGCAGTACTTC; CDR3: CASSSLDSPGRQYF
D: .; V: TRBV11-2; size: .; J: TRBJ2-7; DNA: TGTGCCAGCAGCCAATTGCTGAAGGGAGAATTC; CDR3: CASSQLLKGEF